Below, 25 T cell receptor beta chains from the same sample are listed, as sequenced in a study of T cell responses to AZD1222 COVID-19 vaccine. Only in-frame clones appear in the TCRdb table, and some are missing; sequencing was by immunoSEQ multiplex PCR. The table has around 150,000 clones, 70% to 90% seen once; the top ten hold 1.5% to 2%. This sample comprised peripheral blood, obtained on day 0 of AZD1222 vaccination. Receptor source: an adult in good health.

The chain's CDR3 is CASSQEQRGLPYEQYF. The CDR3 DNA reads TGTGCCAGCAGCCAAGAACAGCGGGGGCTGCCCTACGAGCAGTACTTC. The rearrangement uses TRBV4-2 and TRBJ2-7, with 8 bases identical to TRBD2. The CDR3 runs to 16 residues. The germline gives CDR1 LGHNA, CDR2 YNFKEQ. The V gene end was trimmed by 0 bases and the J gene end by 2 bases; junction bases not matched to a gene: 6.

The chain combines TRBV29-1 with TRBJ2-7; D might be TRBD1 (5 bases). Germline V gives CDR1 SQVTM, CDR2 ANQGSEA. V lost 2 bases to trimming and J lost 5 bases, with 13 bases between them. This CDR3 comprises 13 residues. Here the CDR3 reads CSVERLGLDEQYF. The CDR3 bases are TGCAGCGTTGAACGTTTGGGGCTGGACGAGCAGTACTTC.

The rearrangement uses TRBV3-1 (or the pseudogene TRBV3-2) and TRBJ1-6; 8 positions match TRBD1. Trimming removed 3 bases from V and 10 bases from J; junction bases left unmatched: 8. This CDR3 is built from 15 residues. The germline CDR1 and CDR2 sequences are LGHDT and YNNKEL (reference sequence). The CDR3 loop reads CASSQTGTGGSPLHF. In DNA, the CDR3 is TGTGCCAGCAGCCAGACCGGGACAGGCGGGTCACCCCTCCACTTT.

DNA for the CDR3: TGTGCCACCTCTTATAAGGGAACTAACTATGGCTACACCTTC. The encoded protein is CATSYKGTNYGYTF. This sequence joins TRBV19 and TRBJ1-2; D gene ambiguous. Trimming removed 10 bases from V and 0 bases from J, with 15 bases in between. There are 14 residues in the CDR3. Germline V gene lookup returns CDR1 LNHDA and CDR2 SQIVND (reference sequence).

The V call is TRBV20-1, the J call TRBJ1-1; tentatively, D is TRBD1 (5 bases). Per germline, CDR1 DFQATT and CDR2 SNEGSKA (reference sequence). The CDR3 loop spans 11 amino acids. The ends were cut back, 0 bases at V and 8 bases at J, with 7 bases in the middle. CDR3 sequence (DNA): TGCAGTGCTAGAGAATCAGGGGAAGCTTTCTTT. It codes for CSARESGEAFF.

This chain connects TRBV18 to TRBJ1-5; tentatively, D is TRBD1 (6 bases). Germline V gene sequence: CDR1 KGHSH, CDR2 LQKENI. CDR3 length: 14 amino acids. Trimming removed 4 bases from V and 1 base from J, with 8 bases in between. DNA of the CDR3: TGTGCCAGCTCACAGGGGGTGAGCAATCAGCCCCAGCATTTT. Translated, it gives CASSQGVSNQPQHF.

The chain carries TRBV12-3 or TRBV12-4 and TRBJ1-3; D not resolved. The CDR3 runs 13 residues. V dropped 6 bases and J dropped 4 bases, with 10 bases sitting between them. The CDR3 loop reads CASSREDGNTIYF. Written as DNA, the CDR3 is TGTGCCAGCAGCCGAGAAGACGGAAACACCATATATTTT.

V is TRBV5-5 and J is TRBJ2-7, with D perhaps TRBD1 (5 bases). Trimming took off 2 bases at V and 4 bases at J, with 16 bases between the two ends. Germline lookup yields CDR1 SGHKS and CDR2 YYEKEE (reference sequence). The CDR3 runs to 15 residues. CDR3 DNA sequence: TGTGCCAGCAGCTTCCAGGGTGGCCGGTCTTACGAGCAGTACTTC. It is translated as CASSFQGGRSYEQYF.

This chain joins TRBV20-1 and TRBJ1-4; D is possibly TRBD1 (5 bases). CDR3 length: 10 residues. CDR1 and CDR2 (germline): DFQATT, SNEGSKA (reference sequence). With 3 bases removed from V and 12 bases from J, the gap between germline ends came to 8 bases. In DNA form, the CDR3 reads TGCAGTGCTAGTTGGGGACAACTGTTTTTT. Translation: CSASWGQLFF.

J is TRBJ2-7 and V is TRBV7-3; D gene uncertain. There are 15 residues in the CDR3. V was pared by 5 bases and J by 3 bases, with 17 bases between. Looked up from germline, CDR1 is SGHTA and CDR2 is FQGTGA. In nucleotides, the CDR3 is TGTGCCAGCAGCCCCGGACGGTCTCGGAGCTACGAGCAGTACTTC. Protein sequence: CASSPGRSRSYEQYF.

V and J are TRBV6-5 and TRBJ1-2; D is ambiguous. V was pared by 5 bases and J by 8 bases, with 15 bases between. CDR3 length: 13 amino acids. The V gene's germline CDR1 is MNHEY and CDR2 SVGAGI. The CDR3 loop is CASSMTQKEGYTF. CDR3 nucleotides: TGTGCCAGCAGTATGACCCAAAAGGAGGGCTACACCTTC.

The chain has TRBV6-5 and TRBJ1-3; no definite D call. Trimming cost V 6 bases and J 1 base, with 10 bases left between them. There are 14 residues in the CDR3. Germline values: CDR1 MNHEY, CDR2 SVGAGI. CDR3 in DNA: TGTGCCAGCAGGCCTCAAGCGTCTGGAAACACCATATATTTT. Protein product: CASRPQASGNTIYF.

This chain joins TRBV10-2 and TRBJ2-7; no firm D call. Germline V CDR1 and CDR2: WSHSY, SAAADI. This CDR3 has 11 amino acids. Trimming took off 4 bases at V and 0 bases at J, with 1 base between the two ends. In nucleotides, the CDR3 is TGCGCCAGCAGTGCCTCCTACGAGCAGTACTTC. Residues: CASSASYEQYF.

The chain has TRBV5-1 and TRBJ1-3, with a tentative D call TRBD1 (5 bases). The CDR3 is made up of 16 amino acids. Deletions cut 4 bases from V and 0 bases from J, with 14 bases between. Germline values: CDR1 SGHRS, CDR2 YFSETQ. The CDR3 region has the DNA TGCGCCAGCAGCGGGGGTCTGACCTCCTCTGGAAACACCATATATTTT. Protein sequence: CASSGGLTSSGNTIYF.

This rearrangement joins TRBV6-4 to TRBJ2-1; 8 bases agree with TRBD1. J lost 3 bases, V lost 2 bases, and 0 bases had no gene match. Looked up from germline, CDR1 is MRHNA and CDR2 is SNTAGT. This CDR3 region has 14 residues. CDR3 sequence reads: CASSDGQGYNEQFF. As DNA, the CDR3 is TGTGCCAGCAGTGACGGACAGGGCTACAATGAGCAGTTCTTC.

The rearrangement uses TRBV7-2 and TRBJ1-5, with 8 bases identical to TRBD1. J lost 7 bases, V lost 5 bases, and 4 bases had no gene match. Germline V lookup: CDR1 SGHTA, CDR2 FQGNSA. The CDR3 covers 13 residues. CDR3 amino acids: CASSHGQGQPQHF. The DNA for the CDR3 is TGTGCCAGCAGCCATGGACAGGGACAGCCCCAGCATTTT. The variable domain in full, with the rest retrieved from reference TRBV7-2 and TRBJ1-5, is GAGVSQSPSNKVTEKGKDVELRCDPISGHTALYWYRQSLGQGLEFLIYFQGNSAPDKSGLPSDRFSAERTGGSVSTLTIQRTQQEDSAVYLCASSHGQGQPQHFGDGTRLSIL.

V gene TRBV6-4 combines with J gene TRBJ1-2; D may be TRBD1 (6 bases). Trimming shortened V by 6 bases and J by 7 bases, and 18 bases separated the two germline ends. The germline V gene encodes CDR1 MRHNA and CDR2 SNTAGT. The CDR3 spans 14 residues. This chain's CDR3 is CASRALSGGLGYTF. In nucleotides, the CDR3 is TGTGCCAGCAGAGCCCTATCCGGGGGCCTTGGCTACACCTTC.

The genes are TRBV4-2 and TRBJ2-7; D is ambiguous. CDR3 length: 12 amino acids. V lost 0 bases, J lost 3 bases, and 3 bases lay in between. The germline gives CDR1 LGHNA, CDR2 YNFKEQ. CDR3 DNA sequence: TGTGCCAGCAGCCAAGACAGCTACGAGCAGTACTTC. Translated, it gives CASSQDSYEQYF.

The rearrangement joins TRBV29-1 to TRBJ1-1; weak D call: TRBD1 (6 bases). Trimming cost V 8 bases and J 5 bases, with 24 bases left between them. The CDR3 loop spans 15 amino acids. Germline V gene sequence: CDR1 SQVTM, CDR2 ANQGSEA. This chain's CDR3 is CSLYLREGGSTEAFF. In nucleotides, the CDR3 is TGCAGCCTCTACCTAAGGGAGGGGGGTTCTACTGAAGCTTTCTTT.

The chain recombines TRBV7-9 with TRBJ2-7; a possible D gene is TRBD2 (5 bases). V was trimmed by 5 bases and J by 4 bases, leaving 15 bases between them. CDR3 length equals 14 residues. Germline CDR1 and CDR2: SEHNR and FQNEAQ (reference sequence). This CDR3 reads CASSQLAGPYEQYF. CDR3 DNA sequence: TGTGCCAGCAGCCAGCTGGCGGGTCCGTACGAGCAGTACTTC.

The V and J genes are TRBV4-2 and TRBJ1-1; possibly TRBD1 for D (5 bases). Germline assignment: CDR1 LGHNA and CDR2 YNFKEQ. V gave up 2 bases and J gave up 2 bases, with 9 bases separating them. This CDR3 spans 14 amino acids. CDR3 residues: CASSQWDFNTEAFF. The DNA of the CDR3 is TGTGCCAGCAGCCAATGGGACTTTAACACTGAAGCTTTCTTT.

There are a few counts of this clone. V is TRBV4-2 and J is TRBJ2-5; D uncertain. V dropped 0 bases and J dropped 4 bases, with 0 bases sitting between them. CDR3 length: 11 amino acids. The V gene's germline CDR1 is LGHNA and CDR2 YNFKEQ. The CDR3 sequence is CASSQEETQYF. The CDR3 nucleotides are TGTGCCAGCAGCCAAGAAGAGACCCAGTACTTC.

V is TRBV27 and J is TRBJ1-1, with D unclear. V lost 6 bases and J lost 4, with 15 bases in between. Germline assignment: CDR1 MNHEY and CDR2 SMNVEV (reference sequence). There are 14 residues in the CDR3. The CDR3 loop is CASRSTQWGTEAFF. CDR3 nucleotides: TGTGCCAGCAGGTCCACCCAGTGGGGCACTGAAGCTTTCTTT.

The J gene is TRBJ1-2, the V gene TRBV6-5; unclear D gene. With 2 bases removed from V and 6 bases from J, the gap between germline ends came to 10 bases. Germline V gene sequence: CDR1 MNHEY, CDR2 SVGAGI. The CDR3 is 13 residues long. The CDR3 DNA reads TGTGCCAGCAGTTACGGGCAGTCTGATGGCTACACCTTC. Amino acids: CASSYGQSDGYTF.

In its sample, this clone was seen once. V and J are TRBV11-1 and TRBJ2-6; no definite D call. The V end was cut by 4 bases, the J end by 3 bases, with 13 bases between. The CDR3 has 16 amino acids. Germline CDR1 is SGHAT and CDR2 is FQDESV (reference sequence). CDR3 in amino acids: CASSSSPGSGANVLTF. The CDR3 DNA reads as TGTGCCAGCAGCTCCTCACCAGGAAGTGGGGCCAACGTCCTGACTTTC.